Listed below are T cell receptor beta chains from one sample, sequenced in a study of blood T cell repertoires in COVID-19. Here immunoSEQ multiplex PCR was the method, and the copy in TCRdb shows in-frame clones only, minus some. The profile shows 75,000 to 95,000 clones, around 84% of them singletons. The material sequenced was peripheral blood. Receptors were obtained from a man aged 55-75 years with acute or convalescent COVID-19. The CDR3 runs from the conserved cysteine through the conserved F or W. A D gene is named only where the DNA matches it firmly. Only part of the rows carry a size: once, few, many, or a class if the clone is expanded.

v_call: TRBV7-2
j_call: TRBJ2-5
d_call: -
clone_size: -
cdr3_nt: TGTGCCAGCAGCTTCCAAGGAGGGCAAAGGGAGACCCAGTACTTC
cdr3_aa: CASSFQGGQRETQYF

v_call: TRBV7-3
j_call: TRBJ2-6
d_call: -
clone_size: -
cdr3_nt: TGTGCCAGCAGCTTAATTCCTGGGCAGTCTCTCTCTGGGGCCAACGTCCTGACTTTC
cdr3_aa: CASSLIPGQSLSGANVLTF

v_call: TRBV6-5
j_call: TRBJ2-7
d_call: TRBD2
clone_size: -
cdr3_nt: TGTGCCAGCACACCCGGCGGCAGCGGGGCTGAGCAGTACTTC
cdr3_aa: CASTPGGSGAEQYF

v_call: TRBV7-2
j_call: TRBJ2-2
d_call: -
clone_size: -
cdr3_nt: TGTGCCAGCAGCGTACACAGGGGGGGCGGGGAGCTGTTTTTT
cdr3_aa: CASSVHRGGGELFF

v_call: TRBV6-5
j_call: TRBJ2-3
d_call: -
clone_size: -
cdr3_nt: TGTGCCAGCAAGGCTAGCGATGGAGATACGCAGTATTTT
cdr3_aa: CASKASDGDTQYF

v_call: TRBV18
j_call: TRBJ2-1
d_call: -
clone_size: -
cdr3_nt: TGTGCCAGCTCACCACCTGGACAGTGGGACGAGCAGTTCTTC
cdr3_aa: CASSPPGQWDEQFF

v_call: TRBV7-2
j_call: TRBJ1-4
d_call: -
clone_size: -
cdr3_nt: TGTGCCAGCAGCTTATATACTAATGAAAAACTGTTTTTT
cdr3_aa: CASSLYTNEKLFF

v_call: TRBV6-6
j_call: TRBJ2-1
d_call: TRBD1
clone_size: -
cdr3_nt: TGTGCCAGCAGCCCTCCGGGACAGGGCTACAATGAGCAGTTCTTC
cdr3_aa: CASSPPGQGYNEQFF

v_call: TRBV29-1
j_call: TRBJ1-1
d_call: TRBD1
clone_size: -
cdr3_nt: TGCAGCGGCCGACAGGGGATGAACACTGAAGCTTTCTTT
cdr3_aa: CSGRQGMNTEAFF

v_call: TRBV27
j_call: TRBJ1-4
d_call: TRBD1
clone_size: -
cdr3_nt: TGTGCCAGCAGTTCCGTTCCTGCGGGGACAGGCTATGGGTATAATGAAAAACTGTTTTTT
cdr3_aa: CASSSVPAGTGYGYNEKLFF

v_call: TRBV15
j_call: TRBJ1-6
d_call: -
clone_size: -
cdr3_nt: TGTGCCACCAGCAGGGGGACTCCTAAGGGTGGTAATTCACCCCTCCACTTT
cdr3_aa: CATSRGTPKGGNSPLHF

v_call: TRBV7-7
j_call: TRBJ1-4
d_call: -
clone_size: few
cdr3_nt: TGTGCCAGCAGCCCAGCAGGACAGACTAATGAAAAACTGTTTTTT
cdr3_aa: CASSPAGQTNEKLFF

v_call: TRBV18
j_call: TRBJ1-6
d_call: -
clone_size: -
cdr3_nt: TGTGCCAGCTCACTTACGACGGAGAAGAATTCACCCCTCCACTTT
cdr3_aa: CASSLTTEKNSPLHF

v_call: TRBV2
j_call: TRBJ2-2
d_call: -
clone_size: -
cdr3_nt: TGTGCCAGCAGCCCGGGACTTTTCGGGGAGCTGTTTTTT
cdr3_aa: CASSPGLFGELFF

v_call: TRBV5-5
j_call: TRBJ1-6
d_call: -
clone_size: -
cdr3_nt: TGTGCCAGCAGCTTTGACAGGCCTAATTCACCCCTCCACTTT
cdr3_aa: CASSFDRPNSPLHF

v_call: TRBV28
j_call: TRBJ2-7
d_call: -
clone_size: -
cdr3_nt: TGTGCCAGCACCCGCGGGCCACCCTACGAGCAGTACTTC
cdr3_aa: CASTRGPPYEQYF

v_call: TRBV19
j_call: TRBJ1-1
d_call: -
clone_size: -
cdr3_nt: TGTGCCAGTAGTATGTACAGGGCATCTGAAGCTTTCTTT
cdr3_aa: CASSMYRASEAFF

v_call: TRBV4-3
j_call: TRBJ1-1
d_call: -
clone_size: -
cdr3_nt: TGCGCCAGCAGCCAAGGCCAGACAGGCCAGGGTGAAGCTTTCTTT
cdr3_aa: CASSQGQTGQGEAFF

v_call: TRBV30
j_call: TRBJ2-1
d_call: TRBD2
clone_size: -
cdr3_nt: TGTGCCTGGGCGGGGGGGGCAAACTACAATGAGCAGTTCTTC
cdr3_aa: CAWAGGANYNEQFF

v_call: TRBV5-6
j_call: TRBJ1-1
d_call: -
clone_size: -
cdr3_nt: TGTGCCAGCAGCCTGATGGGGGGGTTTACTGAAGCTTTCTTT
cdr3_aa: CASSLMGGFTEAFF

v_call: TRBV7-9
j_call: TRBJ2-5
d_call: -
clone_size: -
cdr3_nt: TGTGCCAGCAGCCCTTCCAGGGGATCAGTGACCCAGTACTTC
cdr3_aa: CASSPSRGSVTQYF

v_call: TRBV11-2
j_call: TRBJ1-4
d_call: TRBD1
clone_size: once
cdr3_nt: TGTGCCAGCAGTGCGTGGGACAGACCTAGCAGTGGTGAAAAACTGTTTTTT
cdr3_aa: CASSAWDRPSSGEKLFF

v_call: TRBV3-1/TRBV3-2
j_call: TRBJ2-1
d_call: TRBD1
clone_size: -
cdr3_nt: TGTGCCAGCGGTACGACTCTGGGACAGGGCTACAATGAGCAGTTCTTC
cdr3_aa: CASGTTLGQGYNEQFF

v_call: TRBV3-1/TRBV3-2
j_call: TRBJ1-5
d_call: -
clone_size: -
cdr3_nt: TGTGCCAGCAGCCAAGTTTATAGGAGTTATAGCAATCAGCCCCAGCATTTT
cdr3_aa: CASSQVYRSYSNQPQHF

v_call: TRBV7-2
j_call: TRBJ1-5
d_call: TRBD1
clone_size: -
cdr3_nt: TGTGCCAGCAGCTTCGGGACAGGGGATCAGCCCCAGCATTTT
cdr3_aa: CASSFGTGDQPQHF

v_call: TRBV28
j_call: TRBJ2-5
d_call: -
clone_size: -
cdr3_nt: TGTGCCAGCAGTCCCACAGGAAAAAAAGAGACCCAGTACTTC
cdr3_aa: CASSPTGKKETQYF

v_call: TRBV7-2
j_call: TRBJ2-5
d_call: -
clone_size: -
cdr3_nt: TGTGCCAGCAGCTCCACTACTTACCAAGAGACCCAGTACTTC
cdr3_aa: CASSSTTYQETQYF

v_call: TRBV6-5
j_call: TRBJ2-1
d_call: TRBD2
clone_size: -
cdr3_nt: TGTGCCAGCAGAAAGCGGGGGGCGGGTGAGCAGTTCTTC
cdr3_aa: CASRKRGAGEQFF

v_call: TRBV5-1
j_call: TRBJ2-1
d_call: TRBD2
clone_size: -
cdr3_nt: TGCGCCAGCAGCTTGGCCATCCTGTGGGGGGGCAATGAGCAGTTCTTC
cdr3_aa: CASSLAILWGGNEQFF

v_call: TRBV19
j_call: TRBJ1-4
d_call: -
clone_size: -
cdr3_nt: TGTGCCAGTAGTTATCATGAAAAACTGTTTTTT
cdr3_aa: CASSYHEKLFF

v_call: TRBV28
j_call: TRBJ1-2
d_call: -
clone_size: few
cdr3_nt: TGTGCCAGCAGCCCCAGGGGTAACTATGGCTACACCTTC
cdr3_aa: CASSPRGNYGYTF

v_call: TRBV11-1
j_call: TRBJ2-3
d_call: -
clone_size: -
cdr3_nt: TGTGCCAGCAGCTCAGGGATTTCAGATACGCAGTATTTT
cdr3_aa: CASSSGISDTQYF

v_call: TRBV5-5
j_call: TRBJ2-7
d_call: TRBD1
clone_size: -
cdr3_nt: TGTGCCAGCAGCTCGGGACAGGCAGCCTACGAGCAGTACTTC
cdr3_aa: CASSSGQAAYEQYF

v_call: TRBV19
j_call: TRBJ1-1
d_call: -
clone_size: -
cdr3_nt: TGTGCCAGTAGTAGCAGGGGGAACACTGAAGCTTTCTTT
cdr3_aa: CASSSRGNTEAFF

v_call: TRBV11-2
j_call: TRBJ1-4
d_call: TRBD1
clone_size: -
cdr3_nt: TGTGCCAGCAGCTTAGACTTGGGGACAGGTCGACTGTTTTTT
cdr3_aa: CASSLDLGTGRLFF

v_call: TRBV19
j_call: TRBJ1-2
d_call: -
clone_size: -
cdr3_nt: TGTGCCAGTAGTATGGTGCCGGCCTCGAAAACTATGTATGGCTACACCTTC
cdr3_aa: CASSMVPASKTMYGYTF

v_call: TRBV5-1
j_call: TRBJ2-2
d_call: TRBD1
clone_size: once
cdr3_nt: TGCGCCAGCAGCTTGGATCCCGGGACAGGGCGTAACGGGGAGCTGTTTTTT
cdr3_aa: CASSLDPGTGRNGELFF

v_call: TRBV27
j_call: TRBJ1-5
d_call: -
clone_size: -
cdr3_nt: TGTGCCAGCAGTCGACAATATAGCAATCAGCCCCAGCATTTT
cdr3_aa: CASSRQYSNQPQHF

v_call: TRBV10-3
j_call: TRBJ2-1
d_call: TRBD2
clone_size: -
cdr3_nt: TGTGCCATCAGTGAGTCTCTGGCGGGGGGAATCAATGAGCAGTTCTTC
cdr3_aa: CAISESLAGGINEQFF

v_call: TRBV7-9
j_call: TRBJ2-3
d_call: -
clone_size: -
cdr3_nt: TGTGCCAGCAGCCCCGCGTCCCATACGCAGTATTTT
cdr3_aa: CASSPASHTQYF

v_call: TRBV5-6
j_call: TRBJ2-7
d_call: -
clone_size: -
cdr3_nt: TGTGCCAGCAGCTTTGGAGGGGTCTACGAGCAGTACTTC
cdr3_aa: CASSFGGVYEQYF

v_call: TRBV7-2
j_call: TRBJ2-1
d_call: -
clone_size: -
cdr3_nt: TGTGCCAGCAGCTTAGTTTTGGCGGGGTACAATGAGCAGTTCTTC
cdr3_aa: CASSLVLAGYNEQFF

v_call: TRBV5-4
j_call: TRBJ1-4
d_call: TRBD1
clone_size: -
cdr3_nt: TGTGCCAGCAGCTTGGCTCCAGACAGGGCATGGGAAAAACTGTTTTTT
cdr3_aa: CASSLAPDRAWEKLFF

v_call: TRBV11-1
j_call: TRBJ2-3
d_call: -
clone_size: few
cdr3_nt: TGTGCCAGCAGTTTAGGGTCACAGGGTCAGAGGGGTACGCAGTATTTT
cdr3_aa: CASSLGSQGQRGTQYF

v_call: TRBV6-2/TRBV6-3
j_call: TRBJ2-3
d_call: TRBD2
clone_size: -
cdr3_nt: TGTGCCAGCAGGCCTCTAGCGGGGGCAAATACGCAGTATTTT
cdr3_aa: CASRPLAGANTQYF

v_call: TRBV20-1
j_call: TRBJ1-2
d_call: -
clone_size: few
cdr3_nt: TGCAGTGCGGTCCGGTCTTATGGCTACACCTTC
cdr3_aa: CSAVRSYGYTF

v_call: TRBV18
j_call: TRBJ1-1
d_call: -
clone_size: -
cdr3_nt: TGTGCCAGCTCGCCGACAGCGAACACTGAAGCTTTCTTT
cdr3_aa: CASSPTANTEAFF

v_call: TRBV11-3
j_call: TRBJ1-2
d_call: -
clone_size: once
cdr3_nt: TGTGCCAGCAGCTTAGAAAGGGGAATCGGCTACACCTTC
cdr3_aa: CASSLERGIGYTF

v_call: TRBV7-5
j_call: TRBJ2-1
d_call: -
clone_size: -
cdr3_nt: TGTGCCAGAAGCCAAAGTGGGCGGGGGGGAAACAATGAGCAGTTCTTC
cdr3_aa: CARSQSGRGGNNEQFF

v_call: TRBV24-1
j_call: TRBJ1-5
d_call: -
clone_size: -
cdr3_nt: TGTGCCCCCGGCGGCTTGGGACTGGCGCATGGGCCCCAGCATTTT
cdr3_aa: CAPGGLGLAHGPQHF

v_call: TRBV5-1
j_call: TRBJ1-4
d_call: TRBD1
clone_size: -
cdr3_nt: TGCGCCAGCAGCCTGGGACAGACTGCAACTAATGAAAAACTGTTTTTT
cdr3_aa: CASSLGQTATNEKLFF

v_call: TRBV3-1/TRBV3-2
j_call: TRBJ2-2
d_call: -
clone_size: -
cdr3_nt: TGTGCCAGCAGCCGATGGGACACCAGCACCGGGGAGCTGTTTTTT
cdr3_aa: CASSRWDTSTGELFF

v_call: TRBV28
j_call: TRBJ1-5
d_call: -
clone_size: -
cdr3_nt: TGTGCCAGCAGTTTACAGGTGAAGCCCCAGCATTTT
cdr3_aa: CASSLQVKPQHF

v_call: TRBV28
j_call: TRBJ2-3
d_call: TRBD1
clone_size: -
cdr3_nt: TGTGCCAGCAGTCGCGGACAGGGGATAAGCACAGATACGCAGTATTTT
cdr3_aa: CASSRGQGISTDTQYF

v_call: TRBV6-5
j_call: TRBJ1-4
d_call: TRBD1
clone_size: few
cdr3_nt: TGTGCCAGCAGTTGGACCCGGACAGGCACTAATGAAAAACTGTTTTTT
cdr3_aa: CASSWTRTGTNEKLFF